One sample yielded the 29 T cell receptor beta chains listed below, sequenced in a study of blood T cell repertoires in COVID-19 (dated by TCRdb to the early 2020s). Library preparation used the immunoSEQ multiplex PCR assay. TCRdb retrieved this table from immuneACCESS and kept in-frame rearrangements only. Not all clones are present; in checked studies, unresolved V genes account for under half, and no reason is known for the remainder. For this sample the table gives approximately 360,000 clones, of which 80% to 85% were detected only once. The ten largest clones capture 5% to 6% of the sample. Specimen: PBMCs or T cells enriched from blood (not recorded which). The receptor source for this set is a woman aged 50 to 60 who had recovered from COVID-19.

This rearrangement joins TRBV5-1 to TRBJ2-7; 12 nucleotides line up with TRBD1. The CDR3 extends over 19 amino acids. The V gene end was trimmed by 4 bases and the J gene end by 0 bases; junction bases not matched to a gene: 14. Germline CDR1 SGHRS, CDR2 YFSETQ. CDR3: CASSTTAGTGGIGSYEQYF. The DNA for the CDR3 is TGCGCCAGCAGCACAACTGCCGGGACAGGGGGCATAGGCTCCTACGAGCAGTACTTC.

The V and J genes are TRBV7-2 and TRBJ2-7, with 8 positions matching TRBD2. The V and J ends lost 5 bases and 5 bases, in that order; junction bases with no gene match: 14. Germline loops: CDR1 SGHTA, CDR2 FQGNSA. The CDR3 has 16 residues. The CDR3 DNA follows: TGTGCCAGCAGCGAAGCCGGGACTAGGATTCCCCACGAGCAGTACTTC. Residues: CASSEAGTRIPHEQYF. Combining the CDR3 with reference TRBV7-2 and TRBJ2-7 gives the whole variable domain GAGVSQSPSNKVTEKGKDVELRCDPISGHTALYWYRQSLGQGLEFLIYFQGNSAPDKSGLPSDRFSAERTGGSVSTLTIQRTQQEDSAVYLCASSEAGTRIPHEQYFGPGTRLTVT.

V and J are TRBV27 and TRBJ1-6, with D hard to call. V lost 2 bases to trimming and J lost 10 bases, with 18 bases between them. The CDR3 runs 16 residues. Germline V gene sequence: CDR1 MNHEY, CDR2 SMNVEV (reference sequence). The CDR3 sequence: CASSLVPLQRQSPLHF. In nucleotides, the CDR3 is TGTGCCAGCAGTTTAGTCCCGCTCCAGAGGCAATCACCCCTCCACTTT.

The chain is built from TRBV5-1 and TRBJ2-1, with a possible D match to TRBD2 (6 bases). The CDR3 length is 15 residues. Trimming left V 1 base short and J 3 bases short, with 11 bases between. Germline V gene lookup returns CDR1 SGHRS and CDR2 YFSETQ. This chain's CDR3 is CASSLSSGLYNEQFF. The CDR3 DNA reads TGCGCCAGCAGCTTGAGTAGCGGACTCTACAATGAGCAGTTCTTC.

This clone was observed a single time. V gene TRBV9 combines with J gene TRBJ1-1; 7 nucleotides line up with TRBD1. The CDR3 spans 16 residues. Germline loops: CDR1 SGDLS, CDR2 YYNGEE. The trim removed 3 bases at V and 0 bases at J, leaving 8 bases unmatched. The chain's CDR3 is CASSAGTVPMNTEAFF. In DNA form, the CDR3 reads TGTGCCAGCAGCGCCGGGACAGTACCGATGAACACTGAAGCTTTCTTT.

V and J are TRBV19 and TRBJ2-5; weak D call: TRBD2 (6 bases). There are 14 residues in the CDR3. V was shortened by 3 bases and J by 1 base, with 9 bases between the two germline ends. Germline loops: CDR1 LNHDA, CDR2 SQIVND (reference sequence). CDR3 loop: CASSIASAQETQYF. CDR3 coding DNA: TGTGCCAGTAGTATTGCTAGCGCCCAAGAGACCCAGTACTTC.

The chain links TRBV14 to TRBJ1-1; tentatively, D is TRBD1 (6 bases). Trimming took 1 base from V and 5 from J, leaving 11 bases between them. Germline CDR1 is SGHDN and CDR2 is FVKESK. This CDR3 comprises 14 residues. This CDR3 reads CASSQGRGNTEAFF. The CDR3 region has the DNA TGTGCCAGCAGCCAAGGCAGGGGTAATACTGAAGCTTTCTTT.

The chain has TRBV11-3 and TRBJ2-2; 9 bases are shared with TRBD1. The CDR3 is 16 residues long. Losses at the gene ends were 1 base for V and 3 bases for J; bases not matched to a gene: 3. Germline assignment: CDR1 SGHNT and CDR2 YENEEA. The CDR3 spells CASSLAGQGYTGELFF. The CDR3 DNA follows: TGTGCCAGCAGCTTAGCGGGACAGGGCTACACCGGGGAGCTGTTTTTT.

With respect to this clone: The germline gene is not matched at one end of the junction; a read error may be the cause. The chain joins TRBV10-3 to TRBJ2-7, with TRBD2 matching over 8 bases. CDR3 length: 16 amino acids. Germline CDR1 reads ENHRY; CDR2 reads SYGVKD. This CDR3 is CAISQSRGGQRSEQYF. CDR3 sequence (DNA): TGTGCCATCAGTCAGTCCCGGGGGGGGCAGAGAAGCGAGCAGTACTTC.

A word on this clone: The same CDR3 can be traced to other DNA sequences in this sample. The chain carries TRBV2 and TRBJ1-5, with TRBD1 identical over 9 bases. CDR1 and CDR2 from the germline V gene are SNHLY and FYNNEI. The CDR3 loop spans 14 amino acids. The ends lost 4 bases at V and 7 bases at J; junction bases unmatched: 5. The CDR3: CASSGTGGRQPQHF. The DNA for the CDR3 is TGTGCCAGCAGTGGAACAGGGGGCAGACAGCCCCAGCATTTT.

V and J are TRBV27 and TRBJ2-1; possible D gene TRBD2, 6 bases. CDR1 and CDR2 from the germline V gene are MNHEY and SMNVEV (reference sequence). There are 16 residues in the CDR3. Trimming took off 3 bases at V and 0 bases at J, with 12 bases between the two ends. The CDR3 coding sequence is TGTGCCAGCAGTTTTGGGGGACTTGGCTCCTACAATGAGCAGTTCTTC. Translation gives CASSFGGLGSYNEQFF.

The rearrangement uses TRBV28 and TRBJ2-1, with TRBD1 matching 11 bases. Germline V gives CDR1 MDHEN, CDR2 SYDVKM. The junction had 8 bases not matched to a gene; V was cut back by 5 bases and J by 8 bases. The CDR3 is made up of 15 amino acids. The CDR3 DNA is TGTGCCAGCAGTCCGAGGACAGGGGGCGCCTATGAGCAGTTCTTC. Its protein product is CASSPRTGGAYEQFF.

The chain is built from TRBV5-4 and TRBJ2-3; TRBD2 agrees at 7 bases. Per the germline V gene, CDR1 is SGHNT and CDR2 is YYREEE (reference sequence). V lost 0 bases to trimming and J lost 5 bases; unmatched junction nucleotides: 9. CDR3 length: 16 amino acids. The CDR3 DNA reads TGTGCCAGCAGCTTGGCCCCCGGGACTAATAAAGATACGCAGTATTTT. Amino acids: CASSLAPGTNKDTQYF.

This clone occurred a few times. This chain uses TRBV27 with TRBJ2-5; D uncertain. The CDR3 is made up of 14 amino acids. Germline loops: CDR1 MNHEY, CDR2 SMNVEV (reference sequence). The V end lost 6 bases, the J end lost 2 bases, and 13 bases lay between the germline ends. The CDR3 DNA reads as TGTGCCAGCAGCTCGGCTAGGAAACAAGAGACCCAGTACTTC. Translating gives CASSSARKQETQYF.

The rearrangement links TRBV2 to TRBJ2-7; possible D gene TRBD1, 5 bases. V dropped 7 bases and J dropped 1 base, with 11 bases sitting between them. There are 13 residues in the CDR3. Germline-derived CDR1 and CDR2 are SNHLY and FYNNEI. CDR3 bases: TGTGCCAGCAAAATAAAGGGGTCCTACGAGCAGTACTTC. It encodes CASKIKGSYEQYF. The full variable domain, completed using reference TRBV2 and TRBJ2-7, is EPEVTQTPSHQVTQMGQEVILRCVPISNHLYFYWYRQILGQKVEFLVSFYNNEISEKSEIFDDQFSVERPDGSNFTLKIRSTKLEDSAMYFCASKIKGSYEQYFGPGTRLTVT.

The J gene is TRBJ1-5, the V gene TRBV7-9; 7 bases align to TRBD1. The length of the CDR3 is 14 residues. Looked up from germline, CDR1 is SEHNR and CDR2 is FQNEAQ (reference sequence). The V segment lost 5 bases and the J segment 4 bases; nucleotides outside the gene matches: 5. This CDR3 is CASSTGTDNQPQHF. The CDR3 nucleotides are TGTGCCAGCAGCACGGGGACAGATAATCAGCCCCAGCATTTT.

The rearrangement joins TRBV27 to TRBJ1-2; 9 nucleotides match TRBD1. CDR3 length equals 14 residues. Germline V gene lookup returns CDR1 MNHEY and CDR2 SMNVEV (reference sequence). V trimming: 6 bases; J trimming: 8 bases; junction bases outside the gene matches: 10. The DNA for the CDR3 is TGTGCCAGCAGCGGATACGGACAGGGGAGGGGCTACACCTTC. It codes for CASSGYGQGRGYTF.

The chain is built from TRBV18 and TRBJ2-7; 11 nucleotides match TRBD2. The CDR3 is 18 residues long. Trimming removed 3 bases from V and 1 base from J; junction bases left unmatched: 11. In germline, CDR1 is KGHSH, CDR2 LQKENI. The CDR3 spells CASSPLLAGVTRSYEQYF. The CDR3 region has the DNA TGTGCCAGCTCACCCCTACTAGCGGGAGTCACCAGGTCCTACGAGCAGTACTTC.

This chain connects TRBV18 to TRBJ1-1, with D possibly being TRBD1 (5 bases). Germline V gives CDR1 KGHSH, CDR2 LQKENI. CDR3 length: 14 residues. Trimming cost V 1 base and J 0 bases, with 6 bases left between them. CDR3 nucleotide sequence: TGTGCCAGCTCACCACAGGGGTTGAACACTGAAGCTTTCTTT. Protein product: CASSPQGLNTEAFF. Based on the CDR3 plus reference TRBV18 and TRBJ1-1, the full variable domain is NAGVMQNPRHLVRRRGQEARLRCSPMKGHSHVYWYRQLPEEGLKFMVYLQKENIIDESGMPKERFSAEFPKEGPSILRIQQVVRGDSAAYFCASSPQGLNTEAFFGQGTRLTVV.

This chain connects TRBV29-1 to TRBJ2-1, with D tentatively TRBD1 (5 bases). The V end was cut by 3 bases, the J end by 0 bases, with 9 bases between. CDR1 and CDR2 (germline): SQVTM, ANQGSEA. The CDR3 sequence is 14 residues long. The CDR3 nucleotides read TGCAGCGTTGAGGGGCGGATCTCCTACAATGAGCAGTTCTTC. Amino acids: CSVEGRISYNEQFF.

The chain carries TRBV6-2 or TRBV6-3 and TRBJ1-2; TRBD1 aligns across 10 bases. V shed 2 bases and J 6 bases; nucleotides not matched to a gene: 6. Looked up from germline, CDR1 is MNHEY and CDR2 is SVGEGT. This CDR3 has 15 amino acids. CDR3 sequence (DNA): TGTGCCAGCAGTTACGTGGGACAGGGGTTGAATGGCTACACCTTC. The encoded protein is CASSYVGQGLNGYTF.

The gene calls are TRBV5-4 and TRBJ2-1; D is ambiguous. The V end lost 1 base, the J end lost 7 bases, and 6 bases lay between the germline ends. Germline CDR1 reads SGHNT; CDR2 reads YYREEE (reference sequence). The CDR3 is 12 amino acids. CDR3 coding DNA: TGTGCCAGCAGCTTGACTAAGAATGAGCAGTTCTTC. Protein product: CASSLTKNEQFF.

The rearrangement links TRBV7-2 to TRBJ1-4; D gene ambiguous. The V and J ends lost 2 bases and 0 bases respectively, with 7 bases between them. There are 15 residues in the CDR3. Germline V CDR1 and CDR2: SGHTA, FQGNSA. The chain's CDR3 is CASSLMSSTNEKLFF. CDR3 nucleotides: TGTGCCAGCAGCTTAATGAGTTCAACTAATGAAAAACTGTTTTTT.

This clone appeared once. The chain employs TRBV14 and TRBJ1-2; D not certain. Germline V gene data show CDR1 as SGHDN and CDR2 as FVKESK. The CDR3 runs to 13 residues. V lost 1 base to trimming and J lost 8 bases, with 11 bases between them. The CDR3 here is CASSQVTTGGYTF. The DNA of the CDR3 is TGTGCCAGCAGCCAAGTTACAACGGGGGGCTACACCTTC. The whole variable domain, filled in from reference TRBV14 and TRBJ1-2, reads EAGVTQFPSHSVIEKGQTVTLRCDPISGHDNLYWYRRVMGKEIKFLLHFVKESKQDESGMPNNRFLAERTGGTYSTLKVQPAELEDSGVYFCASSQVTTGGYTFGSGTRLTVV.

The CDR3, as DNA: TGTGCCAGCAGCCAAGGGCCCAATCAGCCCCAGCATTTT. Protein: CASSQGPNQPQHF. The chain joins TRBV14 to TRBJ1-5; D unresolved. The V gene's germline CDR1 is SGHDN and CDR2 FVKESK. The CDR3 spans 13 residues. V was trimmed by 1 base and J by 3 bases, leaving 4 bases between them.

The chain carries TRBV3-1 (or the pseudogene TRBV3-2) and TRBJ2-5; TRBD2 might be the D (5 bases). V lost 4 bases to trimming and J lost 2 bases, with 8 bases between them. CDR3 length equals 13 residues. Looked up from germline, CDR1 is LGHDT and CDR2 is YNNKEL (reference sequence). CDR3: CASSPPGQETQYF. DNA for the CDR3: TGTGCCAGCAGCCCTCCGGGACAAGAGACCCAGTACTTC.

The chain couples TRBV5-6 to TRBJ1-1; a possible D gene is TRBD1 (6 bases). V was pared by 0 bases and J by 13 bases, with 16 bases between. Germline V lookup: CDR1 SGHDT, CDR2 YYEEEE. The CDR3 covers 13 residues. The CDR3 sequence is CASSLGRDTRGFF. In DNA, the CDR3 is TGTGCCAGCAGCTTGGGACGGGACACACGAGGTTTCTTT.

The chain uses TRBV6-5 and TRBJ1-1, with D possibly TRBD1 on 6 matching bases. Germline V CDR1 and CDR2: MNHEY, SVGAGI. The CDR3 consists of 14 residues. The V end lost 2 bases, the J end lost 5 bases, and 12 bases lay between the germline ends. The CDR3 sequence is CASSYEGRGTEAFF. The CDR3 bases are TGTGCCAGCAGTTACGAGGGAAGGGGGACTGAAGCTTTCTTT.

The rearrangement links TRBV6-6 to TRBJ2-1; D may be TRBD2 (5 bases). The CDR3 is 16 amino acids. CDR1 is MNHNY, CDR2 SVGAGI, per germline (reference sequence). Trimming cost V 5 bases and J 0 bases, with 14 bases left between them. DNA for the CDR3: TGTGCCAGCAGTCTTTTGACTGGGAGCTCCTACAATGAGCAGTTCTTC. Protein product: CASSLLTGSSYNEQFF.